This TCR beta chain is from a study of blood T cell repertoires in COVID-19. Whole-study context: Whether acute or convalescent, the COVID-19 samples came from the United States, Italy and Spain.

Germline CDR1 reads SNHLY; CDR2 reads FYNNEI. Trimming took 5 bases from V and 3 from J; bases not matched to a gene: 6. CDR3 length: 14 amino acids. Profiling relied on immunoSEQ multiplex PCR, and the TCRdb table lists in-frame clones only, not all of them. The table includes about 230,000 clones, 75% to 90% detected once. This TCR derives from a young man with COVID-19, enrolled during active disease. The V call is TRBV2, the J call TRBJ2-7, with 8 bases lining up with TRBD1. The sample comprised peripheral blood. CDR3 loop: CASSLGTGSYEQYF. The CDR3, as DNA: TGTGCCAGCAGTCTGGGGACAGGAAGCTACGAGCAGTACTTC.